This TCR beta chain was documented in a study of blood T cells in healthy people across ages (dated by TCRdb to about 2015). For context, the study as a whole: Template switching captured roughly one uniquely barcoded TCR beta cDNA molecule per two T cells in model experiments. To avoid experimental bias, donors of different ages were distributed randomly across sequencing lanes. The donors were split into four age groups: young (average about 15 years), middle-aged (roughly 40), aged (approximately 59) and long-lived (approximately 80). Using the same blood draw, the study looked at two additional independent replicas of 1 million unique cDNA reads for two donors, one aged 18 to 30 and the other aged 80 or older. To track age-related changes in TCR beta repertoire diversity, the study relied on deep sequencing normalized with unique cDNA molecular identifiers.

Including cysteine and phenylalanine, the CDR3 has 16 amino acids. The kept DNA is CDR3 alone, 48 bases in frame from the first base. CDR1 LGHNA and CDR2 YNFKEQ were looked up in the germline V gene. The roughly 37 donors, aged 6 to 90 years, were systemically healthy Caucasian individuals from Russia. Each donor gave ten milliliters of peripheral blood, drawn into EDTA-treated Vacutainer tubes. Ficoll-Paque density-gradient centrifugation was used to isolate PBMCs, with at least 6.5 million per sample. Total RNA, at least 6 micrograms per sample, was extracted from PBMCs with Trizol reagent. Naive CD45RAhigh/CD27high T cell percentages were measured by flow cytometry on a PBMC aliquot from every donor. Study-level results and caveats: Compared with the aged group, the long-lived group had more naive CD4+ T cells, fewer expanded clones and increased TCR diversity, a pattern suggesting age selection. Bulk unsorted PBMC profiling prevented conclusive comparison of naive and antigen-experienced compartments. A strong correlation was found between observed TCR beta diversity and the percentage of naive T cells measured by flow cytometry. Because donor CMV infection status was unknown, age-related changes in expanded clonotypes were potentially confounded. Estimates of total diversity based on one million sequenced T cells were considered lower bounds and underestimates. As age increased, observed TCR beta diversity per million T cells dropped in a roughly linear way, and a significant reduction was already evident by age about 36.

Concerning this clonotype: Its antigen has not been determined. Base-call qualities are not available, and no considerably larger clone is one nucleotide away.

To prepare the library, 5' RACE was applied. TCRdb names Illumina HiSeq 2500 as the instrument used. A second 7 to 11 cycle PCR used a sample-barcoded 5' primer and a J-beta primer mix. Each TCR beta cDNA molecule received a unique molecular identifier from a template-switch 5' adaptor carrying 12 random nucleotides. Each sample yielded at least 2.5 million CDR3-containing paired-end reads. All of the RNA was converted into first-strand cDNA using the Mint cDNA synthesis kit, with a TRBC-specific oligonucleotide serving as the primer. All cDNA was treated with uracil-DNA glycosylase and then went through a first 18-cycle PCR with the universal primers M1SS and BC2_uni_R. As for how the authors treated the data: Normalization of each sample was performed by random selection of 1 million high-quality reads, each carrying a distinct molecular identifier. Reads sharing molecular identifiers were discarded rather than binned into consensus sequences. MiTCR, with a Q25 quality threshold and the strictest error-elimination algorithm, was used for CDR3 identification, clonotype clustering and error correction. A nonparametric unseen species model with Euler transformation was used to estimate a lower bound on total TCR beta diversity. TCRdb ran its own pipeline on the public reads, namely fastp trimming at Q25 and MiXCR clone calling, and kept in-frame beta chains. Every entry covers one CDR3 protein and lists the most common genes and DNA from its rows. The V and J calls, along with clone size, are taken from TCRdb and not from the paper's own processing. For this sample there are roughly 1,500,000 distinct CDR3 sequences; 30% to 35% appear just once. The ten largest clones add up to over 9% of the sample.

Sequences were obtained from blood. The clonotype comes from a woman in her 30s in good health. The V gene is TRBV4-2 and the J gene is TRBJ2-1, and 9 junction bases match TRBD2. The better agreement between TRBJ2-7 and the DNA end casts doubt on the J call. DNA sequence: TGTGCCAGCAGCTCGAGACTAGCGGACTCCTACAATGAGCAGTACTTC. It translates as CASSSRLADSYNEQYF.